The clone carrying this T cell receptor beta chain was observed a handful of times. Its antigen remains unidentified. These data are taken from a study of cytomegalovirus exposure and HLA in healthy donors. Across the whole study: Per a later analysis, the roughly 670 first-cohort and 110 or so validation repertoires shared one platform.

Generated by immunoSEQ multiplex PCR, the TCRdb table keeps only in-frame clones and is missing some. The sample carries hundreds of thousands of clones, approximately 88% recorded once. General study points: Accounts indicate the classifier identified cytomegalovirus status with strong specificity and sensitivity.

CDR3 length: 19 residues. Germline CDR1 reads SGHRS; CDR2 reads YFSETQ. The V segment lost 4 bases and the J segment 2 bases; nucleotides outside the gene matches: 16. The chain uses TRBV5-1 and TRBJ2-2; 8 bases match TRBD2. The sequencing sample was made of PBMCs. The TCR comes from a woman in her 30s in good health and CMV-seropositive. The CDR3 loop is CASSLSGMGLGRNTGELFF. CDR3 bases: TGCGCCAGCAGCCTTAGCGGGATGGGATTGGGGAGAAACACCGGGGAGCTGTTTTTT.